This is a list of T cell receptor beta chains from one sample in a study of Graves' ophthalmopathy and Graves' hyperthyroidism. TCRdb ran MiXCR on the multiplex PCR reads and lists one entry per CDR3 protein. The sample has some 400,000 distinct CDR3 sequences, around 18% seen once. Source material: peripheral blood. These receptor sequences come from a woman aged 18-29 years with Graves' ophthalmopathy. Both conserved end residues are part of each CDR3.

CDR3aa: CASSLDREAEAFF; j_gene: TRBJ1-1; v_gene: TRBV12-3/TRBV12-4
CDR3aa: CASSSFRDRGIGAFF; j_gene: TRBJ1-1; v_gene: TRBV28
CDR3aa: CASSRIDRGSSYGYTF; j_gene: TRBJ1-2; v_gene: TRBV5-6
CDR3aa: CATRERGGNQPQHF; j_gene: TRBJ1-5; v_gene: TRBV10-3
CDR3aa: CAWTRPSEAFF; j_gene: TRBJ1-1; v_gene: TRBV30
CDR3aa: CAWSAKNIQYF; j_gene: TRBJ2-4; v_gene: TRBV30
CDR3aa: CASMGVRSGQIPETQYF; j_gene: TRBJ2-5; v_gene: TRBV28
CDR3aa: CASSFLGTGSAQETQYF; j_gene: TRBJ2-5; v_gene: TRBV28
CDR3aa: CSVVGQGGMNTEAFF; j_gene: TRBJ1-1; v_gene: TRBV29-1
CDR3aa: CASSLLGSGTQYF; j_gene: TRBJ2-5; v_gene: TRBV27
CDR3aa: CASSQGFRDQGNEAFF; j_gene: TRBJ1-1; v_gene: TRBV3-1
CDR3aa: CSARDRTGTADGYTF; j_gene: TRBJ1-2; v_gene: TRBV20-1
CDR3aa: CSGLQEAKNIQYF; j_gene: TRBJ2-4; v_gene: TRBV29-1
CDR3aa: CASSEARGGNQPQHF; j_gene: TRBJ1-5; v_gene: TRBV6-1
CDR3aa: CASSKTSGRLETQYF; j_gene: TRBJ2-5; v_gene: TRBV6-1
CDR3aa: CASTGNPGQGAASYGYTF; j_gene: TRBJ1-2; v_gene: TRBV27
CDR3aa: CASSLGRGLEETQYF; j_gene: TRBJ2-5; v_gene: TRBV11-2
CDR3aa: CASSFSEGVSIYEQYF; j_gene: TRBJ2-7; v_gene: TRBV11-1
CDR3aa: CASSFNRQGNSPLHF; j_gene: TRBJ1-6; v_gene: TRBV7-8
CDR3aa: CASSVGGGGFVTGELFF; j_gene: TRBJ2-2; v_gene: TRBV9
CDR3aa: CASSALGSYEQYF; j_gene: TRBJ2-7; v_gene: TRBV2
CDR3aa: CASSFRSSGSYEQYF; j_gene: TRBJ2-7; v_gene: TRBV12-3/TRBV12-4
CDR3aa: CASSLVQARRRGEQYF; j_gene: TRBJ2-7; v_gene: TRBV11-2
CDR3aa: CASSIGTRGYTF; j_gene: TRBJ1-2; v_gene: TRBV19
CDR3aa: CASSDVGGNKKAFF; j_gene: TRBJ1-1; v_gene: TRBV19